This T cell receptor (beta chain) appears in the sequencing data of a study of T cells in Graves' hyperthyroidism and ophthalmopathy. Amplified TCR beta CDR3 regions derived from RNA transcripts. Primed by the HTBI set, a first-round RT-PCR was run on the TCR CDR3. TCRdb re-called the multiplex PCR reads through MiXCR, storing one row per CDR3 protein. The sample lists a few hundred thousand distinct CDR3 sequences, nearly 15% occurring once. Thyroid ultrasound, orbital computed tomography, clinical symptoms, and serum thyroxine and TRAb underpinned diagnoses. The authors took PBMCs from roughly 10 ml fresh peripheral blood. Germline values: CDR1 SGHAT, CDR2 FQNNGV. V lost 5 bases and J lost 3, with 16 bases in between. This CDR3 region has 15 residues. In its sample, this clonotype was seen a few times.

This chain connects TRBV11-2 to TRBJ1-1, with D possibly TRBD1 on 6 matching bases. The material sequenced was blood. This receptor was obtained from a woman in her fifties or sixties with Graves' hyperthyroidism that later progressed to Graves' ophthalmopathy. CDR3 loop: CASSVGGGGYTEAFF. Written as DNA, the CDR3 is TGTGCCAGCAGCGTAGGGGGTGGTGGCTACACTGAAGCTTTCTTT.